This T cell receptor beta chain was obtained from a study of blood T cell repertoires in COVID-19. In the study overall: COVID-19 samples from acute and convalescent phases originated in the United States, Italy and Spain.

Assay: immunoSEQ multiplex PCR; the TCRdb copy retains only in-frame clones and omits some. This table has about 100,000 clones, approximately 84% appearing once. The CDR3 is 16 amino acids. Sequenced input: peripheral blood. The clonotype was recovered from a man aged 25 to 40 in a cohort sampled during active COVID-19. This chain uses TRBV21-1 with TRBJ1-1; the listed D gene, TRBD1, was not tested against the DNA. TRBV21-1 is a listed pseudogene. In DNA form, the CDR3 reads TGTGCCAGCAGCTTAAACAGGGACCTATCGAACACTGAAGCTTTCTTT. Amino acids: CASSLNRDLSNTEAFF.